The rows below give T cell receptor beta chains drawn from one sample of a study of blood T cells in healthy people across ages. A single record per CDR3 protein comes from TCRdb applying MiXCR to the 5' RACE reads. The sample holds 1.5 million to 2 million distinct CDR3 sequences, around half seen once. Sequencing input: blood. These receptor sequences come from a woman in her forties in good health. The CDR3 runs from the conserved cysteine through the conserved F or W. The D gene is left open where the match is weak. Clone size, where shown, is once, few, many, or a class for clones that have expanded.

clone_size: -; v_call: TRBV10-3; d_call: TRBD1; j_call: TRBJ2-7; cdr3_aa: CAISERTGQYEQYF; cdr3_nt: TGTGCCATCAGTGAAAGGACAGGGCAATACGAGCAGTACTTC
clone_size: few; v_call: TRBV20-1; d_call: -; j_call: TRBJ2-1; cdr3_aa: CSALTRNEQFF; cdr3_nt: TGCAGTGCTCTTACCCGTAATGAGCAGTTCTTC
clone_size: few; v_call: TRBV5-6; d_call: TRBD1; j_call: TRBJ2-3; cdr3_aa: CASSRQGWADTQYF; cdr3_nt: TGTGCCAGCAGCAGACAGGGTTGGGCAGATACGCAGTATTTT
clone_size: -; v_call: TRBV5-1; d_call: -; j_call: TRBJ2-5; cdr3_aa: CASSVPSRETQYF; cdr3_nt: TGCGCCAGCAGCGTGCCCTCCCGGGAGACCCAGTACTTC
clone_size: -; v_call: TRBV7-2; d_call: -; j_call: TRBJ2-5; cdr3_aa: CASSLQVGRPGETQYF; cdr3_nt: TGTGCCAGCAGCTTGCAAGTGGGAAGGCCCGGGGAGACCCAGTACTTC
clone_size: -; v_call: TRBV19; d_call: -; j_call: TRBJ2-1; cdr3_aa: CASSIAIDRIYNEQFF; cdr3_nt: TGTGCCAGTAGTATCGCCATAGACAGGATCTACAATGAGCAGTTCTTC
clone_size: -; v_call: TRBV10-2; d_call: -; j_call: TRBJ1-2; cdr3_aa: CASSAGLRLIGYTF; cdr3_nt: TGCGCCAGCAGTGCCGGATTACGGTTGATTGGCTACACCTTC
clone_size: -; v_call: TRBV9; d_call: -; j_call: TRBJ2-2; cdr3_aa: CASSAGRRGSGELFF; cdr3_nt: TGTGCCAGCAGCGCCGGACGGAGAGGATCCGGGGAGCTGTTTTTT
clone_size: -; v_call: TRBV15; d_call: -; j_call: TRBJ2-1; cdr3_aa: CATTPRSNNEQFF; cdr3_nt: TGTGCCACCACCCCCAGAAGTAACAATGAGCAGTTCTTC
clone_size: -; v_call: TRBV6-5; d_call: TRBD1; j_call: TRBJ2-7; cdr3_aa: CARSYRTGSPLYEQYF; cdr3_nt: TGTGCCCGCAGTTACCGGACAGGATCCCCCCTCTACGAGCAGTACTTC
clone_size: -; v_call: TRBV6-1; d_call: -; j_call: TRBJ1-2; cdr3_aa: CASRQGSNYGYTF; cdr3_nt: TGTGCCAGCAGACAGGGTTCCAACTATGGCTACACCTTC
clone_size: -; v_call: TRBV7-8; d_call: -; j_call: TRBJ2-7; cdr3_aa: CASSLMYHEQYF; cdr3_nt: TGTGCCAGCAGCTTAATGTACCACGAGCAGTACTTC
clone_size: -; v_call: TRBV6-1; d_call: -; j_call: TRBJ2-3; cdr3_aa: CASSVEPRTDTQYF; cdr3_nt: TGTGCCAGCAGTGTAGAACCTCGCACAGATACGCAGTATTTT
clone_size: -; v_call: TRBV27; d_call: TRBD1; j_call: TRBJ2-1; cdr3_aa: CASSLKGANEQFF; cdr3_nt: TGTGCCAGCAGTTTAAAGGGGGCCAATGAGCAGTTCTTC
clone_size: -; v_call: TRBV2; d_call: -; j_call: TRBJ2-1; cdr3_aa: CASQGGGMNEQFF; cdr3_nt: TGTGCCAGCCAAGGTGGGGGAATGAATGAGCAGTTCTTC
clone_size: -; v_call: TRBV12-3/TRBV12-4; d_call: TRBD2; j_call: TRBJ2-1; cdr3_aa: CASSSGGASRNEQFF; cdr3_nt: TGTGCCAGCAGTAGCGGGGGGGCCTCGCGTAATGAGCAGTTCTTC
clone_size: -; v_call: TRBV21-1; d_call: -; j_call: TRBJ1-1; cdr3_aa: CASSKGGQGARDSTEAFF; cdr3_nt: TGTGCCAGCAGCAAAGGAGGACAGGGGGCGCGTGATAGCACTGAAGCTTTCTTT
clone_size: -; v_call: TRBV11-2; d_call: TRBD2; j_call: TRBJ2-3; cdr3_aa: CASSDSGGGTDTQYF; cdr3_nt: TGTGCCAGCAGCGATAGCGGGGGTGGCACAGATACGCAGTATTTT
clone_size: -; v_call: TRBV15; d_call: -; j_call: TRBJ1-2; cdr3_aa: CATSRAGGASGYTF; cdr3_nt: TGTGCCACCAGCAGAGCCGGGGGCGCCTCTGGCTACACCTTC
clone_size: few; v_call: TRBV24-1; d_call: TRBD1; j_call: TRBJ2-1; cdr3_aa: CATTAGGINEQFF; cdr3_nt: TGTGCCACCACGGCAGGGGGTATTAATGAGCAGTTCTTC
clone_size: -; v_call: TRBV28; d_call: TRBD1; j_call: TRBJ2-5; cdr3_aa: CASSPPTGDYIETQYF; cdr3_nt: TGTGCCAGCAGTCCCCCGACAGGGGATTATATAGAGACCCAGTACTTC
clone_size: -; v_call: TRBV5-1; d_call: TRBD1; j_call: TRBJ2-1; cdr3_aa: CASSSGQTGNEQFF; cdr3_nt: TGCGCCAGCAGTTCTGGACAGACAGGGAATGAGCAGTTCTTC
clone_size: -; v_call: TRBV3-1; d_call: -; j_call: TRBJ2-2; cdr3_aa: CASSQFGGKTGSNTGELFF; cdr3_nt: TGTGCCAGCAGCCAATTCGGGGGGAAGACAGGGTCTAACACCGGGGAGCTGTTTTTT
clone_size: -; v_call: TRBV20-1; d_call: -; j_call: TRBJ2-3; cdr3_aa: CSAEPPLTDTQYF; cdr3_nt: TGCAGTGCTGAACCCCCCCTCACAGATACGCAGTATTTT
clone_size: -; v_call: TRBV27; d_call: -; j_call: TRBJ2-3; cdr3_aa: CASSPRGPGADTQYF; cdr3_nt: TGTGCCAGCAGCCCCCGGGGGCCGGGGGCAGATACGCAGTATTTT
clone_size: -; v_call: TRBV7-2; d_call: -; j_call: TRBJ2-1; cdr3_aa: CASSFRIGEGDTSNEQFF; cdr3_nt: TGTGCCAGCAGCTTCCGAATTGGAGAGGGGGACACGTCCAATGAGCAGTTCTTC
clone_size: few; v_call: TRBV20-1; d_call: -; j_call: TRBJ2-5; cdr3_aa: CSASSMLDRLGQETQYF; cdr3_nt: TGCAGTGCTAGTTCGATGCTAGATCGGTTAGGTCAAGAGACCCAGTACTTC
clone_size: -; v_call: TRBV29-1; d_call: -; j_call: TRBJ1-2; cdr3_aa: CSVERHNYGYTF; cdr3_nt: TGCAGCGTTGAGAGGCATAACTATGGCTACACCTTC
clone_size: -; v_call: TRBV6-2/TRBV6-3; d_call: TRBD1; j_call: TRBJ2-5; cdr3_aa: CASSSQGARIRETQYF; cdr3_nt: TGTGCCAGCAGTTCACAGGGGGCGCGGATAAGAGAGACCCAGTACTTC
clone_size: -; v_call: TRBV4-1; d_call: TRBD1; j_call: TRBJ1-6; cdr3_aa: CASSSQGAWSPLHF; cdr3_nt: TGCGCCAGCAGCTCGCAGGGGGCTTGGTCACCCCTCCACTTT
clone_size: -; v_call: TRBV6-2/TRBV6-3; d_call: -; j_call: TRBJ2-7; cdr3_aa: CASRPTNSYEQYF; cdr3_nt: TGTGCCAGCAGACCGACAAATTCCTACGAGCAGTACTTC
clone_size: -; v_call: TRBV5-5; d_call: -; j_call: TRBJ2-1; cdr3_aa: CASSPGVSNYNEQFF; cdr3_nt: TGTGCCAGCAGCCCAGGGGTTTCGAACTACAATGAGCAGTTCTTC
clone_size: -; v_call: TRBV7-2; d_call: TRBD2; j_call: TRBJ2-5; cdr3_aa: CASLKRGVTETQYF; cdr3_nt: TGTGCCAGCCTCAAGCGGGGGGTGACGGAGACCCAGTACTTC
clone_size: -; v_call: TRBV6-5; d_call: TRBD2; j_call: TRBJ2-5; cdr3_aa: CASSYTLTRGLAQETQYF; cdr3_nt: TGTGCCAGCAGTTACACTCTGACCCGCGGACTAGCCCAAGAGACCCAGTACTTC
clone_size: -; v_call: TRBV27; d_call: -; j_call: TRBJ1-4; cdr3_aa: CASSSGSWEKLFF; cdr3_nt: TGTGCCAGCAGTTCCGGGTCTTGGGAAAAACTGTTTTTT
clone_size: -; v_call: TRBV29-1; d_call: TRBD1; j_call: TRBJ2-1; cdr3_aa: CSVRTGGTETQFF; cdr3_nt: TGCAGCGTGCGGACAGGGGGCACAGAGACCCAGTTCTTC
clone_size: few; v_call: TRBV27; d_call: -; j_call: TRBJ2-1; cdr3_aa: CASGWPSNEQFF; cdr3_nt: TGTGCCAGCGGATGGCCTAGTAATGAGCAGTTCTTC
clone_size: -; v_call: TRBV11-2; d_call: TRBD1; j_call: TRBJ2-7; cdr3_aa: CASIDGRQGPPEQYF; cdr3_nt: TGTGCCAGCATCGATGGGAGACAGGGGCCCCCCGAGCAGTACTTC
clone_size: -; v_call: TRBV20-1; d_call: -; j_call: TRBJ2-7; cdr3_aa: CSASPETYEQYF; cdr3_nt: TGCAGTGCTAGCCCAGAGACCTACGAGCAGTACTTC
clone_size: -; v_call: TRBV7-2; d_call: -; j_call: TRBJ2-3; cdr3_aa: CASSLALQITDTQYF; cdr3_nt: TGTGCCAGCAGCTTAGCGTTACAGATCACAGATACGCAGTATTTT
clone_size: -; v_call: TRBV7-2; d_call: TRBD2; j_call: TRBJ2-5; cdr3_aa: CAISGGARETQYF; cdr3_nt: TGTGCCATTAGCGGGGGGGCCCGGGAGACCCAGTACTTC
clone_size: -; v_call: TRBV5-1; d_call: TRBD1; j_call: TRBJ2-7; cdr3_aa: CASSPGQGKNEQYF; cdr3_nt: TGCGCCAGCAGCCCAGGACAGGGAAAGAACGAGCAGTACTTC
clone_size: -; v_call: TRBV28; d_call: -; j_call: TRBJ2-7; cdr3_aa: CASSPEGLARYEQYF; cdr3_nt: TGTGCCAGCAGTCCCGAGGGGCTAGCGAGGTACGAGCAGTACTTC
clone_size: -; v_call: TRBV28; d_call: -; j_call: TRBJ1-5; cdr3_aa: CASSSEYRNQPQHF; cdr3_nt: TGTGCCAGCAGTTCCGAATACAGAAATCAGCCCCAGCATTTT
clone_size: -; v_call: TRBV3-1; d_call: -; j_call: TRBJ2-1; cdr3_aa: CASSQDGGMDEQFF; cdr3_nt: TGTGCCAGCAGCCAAGATGGGGGGATGGATGAGCAGTTCTTC
clone_size: few; v_call: TRBV29-1; d_call: -; j_call: TRBJ2-7; cdr3_aa: CSDPGGSHEQYF; cdr3_nt: TGCAGCGACCCCGGGGGTAGCCACGAGCAGTACTTC
clone_size: -; v_call: TRBV28; d_call: -; j_call: TRBJ2-5; cdr3_aa: CASSLQGSIAETQYF; cdr3_nt: TGTGCCAGCAGTTTACAGGGTTCTATTGCGGAGACCCAGTACTTC
clone_size: few; v_call: TRBV27; d_call: TRBD1; j_call: TRBJ1-2; cdr3_aa: CASRTGGHGYTF; cdr3_nt: TGTGCCAGCAGGACAGGGGGCCATGGCTACACCTTC
clone_size: few; v_call: TRBV9; d_call: -; j_call: TRBJ1-5; cdr3_aa: CASSVAGGDDQPQHF; cdr3_nt: TGTGCCAGCAGCGTAGCTGGAGGGGATGATCAGCCCCAGCATTTT
clone_size: -; v_call: TRBV9; d_call: -; j_call: TRBJ1-6; cdr3_aa: CASSHRQANSPLHF; cdr3_nt: TGTGCCAGCAGCCACCGACAAGCAAATTCACCCCTCCACTTT